Presented here are 8 T cell receptor beta chains from one specimen sequenced in a study of cytotoxic CD8 clonotypes in ibrutinib-treated CLL. This table comes from immunoSEQ multiplex PCR, and its TCRdb copy is limited to in-frame clones, with some not included. The sample lists about 160,000 clones, 81% occurring once. Sequenced here: PBMCs, sampled after 12 months of ibrutinib treatment. The receptors originated from a human donor with chronic lymphocytic leukemia.

The chain has TRBV7-9 and TRBJ2-3; D gene ambiguous. Trimming left V 2 bases short and J 9 bases short, with 12 bases between. Germline V gene data show CDR1 as SEHNR and CDR2 as FQNEAQ (reference sequence). The CDR3 totals 13 residues. CDR3 nucleotides: TGTGCCAGCAGCTTAATGTCGGAGAGAACGCAGTATTTT. Amino acids: CASSLMSERTQYF.

J is TRBJ1-4 and V is TRBV7-2, with a possible D match to TRBD1 (6 bases). The CDR3 extends over 18 amino acids. The V gene lost 0 bases and the J gene lost 2 bases, with 16 bases spanning the gap. Germline V lookup: CDR1 SGHTA, CDR2 FQGNSA. CDR3: CASSLALSVGATNEKLFF. CDR3 in DNA: TGTGCCAGCAGCTTAGCCCTTAGCGTGGGGGCGACTAATGAAAAACTGTTTTTT.

This clone was counted a few times. The rearrangement links TRBV4-2 to TRBJ2-5; D is uncertain. The CDR3 has 13 residues. Trimming took 4 bases from V and 4 from J, leaving 10 bases between them. Germline V lookup: CDR1 LGHNA, CDR2 YNFKEQ. CDR3 amino acids: CASSRWTRETQYF. The CDR3 nucleotides are TGTGCCAGCAGCCGATGGACGCGAGAGACCCAGTACTTC.

The chain carries TRBV20-1 and TRBJ1-1; D may be TRBD1 (5 bases). Per germline, CDR1 DFQATT and CDR2 SNEGSKA (reference sequence). This CDR3 has 10 residues. The CDR3 spells CRGTMTEAFF. CDR3 in DNA: TGCAGGGGGACGATGACTGAAGCTTTCTTT.

The chain uses TRBV12-5 and TRBJ2-2; D is ambiguous. CDR3 length equals 12 residues. V lost 0 bases to trimming and J lost 6 bases, with 2 bases between them. CDR1 and CDR2 from the germline V gene are LGHNT and FRNRAP. CDR3 nucleotides: TGTGCTAGTGGTTTGGTTCCCGGGGAGCTGTTTTTT. Translating it yields CASGLVPGELFF.

V is TRBV6-5 and J is TRBJ1-2; 8 nucleotides line up with TRBD1. The CDR3 is 14 residues long. Germline values: CDR1 MNHEY, CDR2 SVGAGI. Germline trimming cut 6 bases from V and 2 bases from J; bases unmatched to any gene: 5. The CDR3 sequence is CASRKTGENYGYTF. The CDR3 DNA follows: TGTGCCAGCAGAAAGACAGGGGAGAACTATGGCTACACCTTC.

The V and J genes are TRBV4-2 and TRBJ2-5; D unresolved. Germline CDR1 is LGHNA and CDR2 is YNFKEQ. V was trimmed by 0 bases and J by 5 bases, leaving 10 bases between them. The CDR3 covers 14 residues. The CDR3 is CASSQENSWETQYF. The CDR3 nucleotides are TGTGCCAGCAGCCAAGAGAATTCCTGGGAGACCCAGTACTTC.

This chain links TRBV12-5 with TRBJ2-3; 8 bases line up with TRBD1. Germline CDR1 and CDR2: LGHNT and FRNRAP. Trimming took 1 base from V and 4 from J; bases not matched to a gene: 4. The CDR3 consists of 15 residues. CDR3 sequence reads: CASGLGRGLSDTQYF. CDR3 nucleotides: TGTGCTAGTGGTTTGGGCAGGGGGCTGTCAGATACGCAGTATTTT.